This TCR beta chain is drawn from a study of blood T cell repertoires in COVID-19. V lost 4 bases, J lost 4 bases, and 15 bases stayed unmatched. The germline gives CDR1 KGHDR, CDR2 SFDVKD. The CDR3 runs 18 residues. Sequenced by immunoSEQ multiplex PCR; TCRdb stores in-frame clones only, minus some. The sample lists fewer than 300,000 clones; 80% to 95% were seen once. Input material: PBMCs or T cells enriched from blood (not recorded which). The sequence was collected from a woman in her twenties or thirties who had recovered from COVID-19. V and J are TRBV24-1 and TRBJ2-1; 7 bases match TRBD2. Here the CDR3 reads CATSDNIKRDARYNEQFF. The CDR3 bases are TGTGCCACCAGTGACAACATAAAGCGGGACGCGAGATACAATGAGCAGTTCTTC.